The rows below give T cell receptor beta chains drawn from one sample of a study of blood T cells in healthy people across ages. TCRdb re-analysed the 5' RACE reads in MiXCR, keeping a single row per CDR3 protein. Of 650,000 to 800,000 distinct CDR3 sequences listed, 40% to 50% are singletons. The sample comprised blood. These receptors all come from a man aged 55 to 70 in good health. Both conserved end residues are part of each CDR3. A D gene is named only where the DNA matches it firmly. Rows give clone size only sometimes, using once, few, many, or a class for an expanded clone.

V gene: TRBV11-2; D gene: NA; CDR3 length: 14; clone size: NA; J gene: TRBJ1-4; CDR3 DNA: TGTGCCAGCAGCTTACTGGGTTCTAATGAAAAACTGTTTTTT; CDR3 protein: CASSLLGSNEKLFF
V gene: TRBV9; D gene: NA; CDR3 length: 12; clone size: many; J gene: TRBJ2-1; CDR3 DNA: TGTGCCAGCAGCGTACAGGGGAATGAGCAGTTCTTC; CDR3 protein: CASSVQGNEQFF
V gene: TRBV28; D gene: NA; CDR3 length: 15; clone size: NA; J gene: TRBJ1-1; CDR3 DNA: TGTGCCAGCAATACAGGTGGAATTAGCGACACTGAAGCTTTCTTT; CDR3 protein: CASNTGGISDTEAFF
V gene: TRBV18; D gene: TRBD1; CDR3 length: 12; clone size: NA; J gene: TRBJ2-1; CDR3 DNA: TGTGCCAGCTCACAAAGGGACAGGGAGCAGTTCTTC; CDR3 protein: CASSQRDREQFF
V gene: TRBV11-3; D gene: TRBD1; CDR3 length: 18; clone size: NA; J gene: TRBJ1-1; CDR3 DNA: TGTGCCAGCAGCGCACCGGGACAGGGGGCTCTGGGGAACACTGAAGCTTTCTTT; CDR3 protein: CASSAPGQGALGNTEAFF
V gene: TRBV7-2; D gene: TRBD1; CDR3 length: 18; clone size: NA; J gene: TRBJ2-3; CDR3 DNA: TGTGCCAGCAGCCGGGGGGGGACAGGGGGTTCTCGCACAGATACGCAGTATTTT; CDR3 protein: CASSRGGTGGSRTDTQYF
V gene: TRBV25-1; D gene: NA; CDR3 length: 14; clone size: once; J gene: TRBJ1-5; CDR3 DNA: TGTGCCAGCAGGGGGGGGGCGAGCAATCAGCCCCAGCATTTT; CDR3 protein: CASRGGASNQPQHF
V gene: TRBV6-2/TRBV6-3; D gene: TRBD1; CDR3 length: 18; clone size: NA; J gene: TRBJ1-5; CDR3 DNA: TGTGCCAGCAGGTCCGCGACAGGGGGCGCCTGGAGCAATCGGCCCCAGCATTTT; CDR3 protein: CASRSATGGAWSNRPQHF
V gene: TRBV15; D gene: TRBD1; CDR3 length: 16; clone size: few; J gene: TRBJ2-1; CDR3 DNA: TGTGCCACCAGCAGGATCTGGACAGGGAGTTACAATGAGCAGTTCTTC; CDR3 protein: CATSRIWTGSYNEQFF
V gene: TRBV7-9; D gene: NA; CDR3 length: 13; clone size: NA; J gene: TRBJ2-7; CDR3 DNA: TGTGCCAGCAGCGTCCCGGGTACCCACGAGCAGTACTTC; CDR3 protein: CASSVPGTHEQYF
V gene: TRBV28; D gene: NA; CDR3 length: 12; clone size: NA; J gene: TRBJ1-1; CDR3 DNA: TGTGCCAGCAGCGCCGGCAAATGTAAAGCTTTCTTT; CDR3 protein: CASSAGKCKAFF
V gene: TRBV12-3/TRBV12-4; D gene: NA; CDR3 length: 12; clone size: NA; J gene: TRBJ1-5; CDR3 DNA: TGTGCCACCGGGGGGCCCAATCAGCCCCAGCATTTT; CDR3 protein: CATGGPNQPQHF
V gene: TRBV20-1; D gene: NA; CDR3 length: 13; clone size: NA; J gene: TRBJ2-7; CDR3 DNA: TGCAGTGCCACCCGGGACTTCGGACGGGAGCAGTACTTC; CDR3 protein: CSATRDFGREQYF
V gene: TRBV29-1; D gene: NA; CDR3 length: 14; clone size: NA; J gene: TRBJ2-7; CDR3 DNA: TGCAGCGTGGGGGGGGCCCCTAGCACCTACGAGCAGTACTTC; CDR3 protein: CSVGGAPSTYEQYF
V gene: TRBV24-1; D gene: NA; CDR3 length: 15; clone size: few; J gene: TRBJ1-2; CDR3 DNA: TGTGCCACCAGTGAAGAGGGACGGATTGGGGGTGGCTACACCTTC; CDR3 protein: CATSEEGRIGGGYTF
V gene: TRBV20-1; D gene: NA; CDR3 length: 12; clone size: few; J gene: TRBJ2-5; CDR3 DNA: TGCAGTGCTAGAGGCCCGAAAGAGACCCAGTACTTC; CDR3 protein: CSARGPKETQYF
V gene: TRBV4-2; D gene: TRBD1; CDR3 length: 16; clone size: NA; J gene: TRBJ1-4; CDR3 DNA: TGTGCCAGCAGCCAAGAAGGCAGGGGACAGGATGAAAAACTGTTTTTT; CDR3 protein: CASSQEGRGQDEKLFF
V gene: TRBV5-1; D gene: NA; CDR3 length: 14; clone size: NA; J gene: TRBJ2-3; CDR3 DNA: TGCGCCAGCAGCTTGGCCATATACACAGATACGCAGTATTTT; CDR3 protein: CASSLAIYTDTQYF
V gene: TRBV25-1; D gene: NA; CDR3 length: 17; clone size: NA; J gene: TRBJ2-1; CDR3 DNA: TGTGCCAGCAGTCCGGTCCTTCAGGTTAGCTCCTACAGTGAGCAGTTCTTC; CDR3 protein: CASSPVLQVSSYSEQFF
V gene: TRBV6-2/TRBV6-3; D gene: NA; CDR3 length: 13; clone size: NA; J gene: TRBJ2-5; CDR3 DNA: TGTGCCAGCAGCCCCGATACCTCCAATGAGCAGTACTTC; CDR3 protein: CASSPDTSNEQYF
V gene: TRBV9; D gene: NA; CDR3 length: 16; clone size: few; J gene: TRBJ2-5; CDR3 DNA: TGTGCCAGCAGCGTAGCCCCTGCACCGCCAGGAGAGACCCAGTACTTC; CDR3 protein: CASSVAPAPPGETQYF
V gene: TRBV2; D gene: NA; CDR3 length: 13; clone size: once; J gene: TRBJ1-5; CDR3 DNA: TGTGCCAGCAGTGGGGGTTGGGATCAGCCCCAGCATTTT; CDR3 protein: CASSGGWDQPQHF
V gene: TRBV3-1; D gene: TRBD1; CDR3 length: 15; clone size: NA; J gene: TRBJ2-7; CDR3 DNA: TGTGCCAGCAGCCAAGAGTGGACAGGGAGGTACGAGCAGTACTTC; CDR3 protein: CASSQEWTGRYEQYF
V gene: TRBV30; D gene: NA; CDR3 length: 14; clone size: NA; J gene: TRBJ1-1; CDR3 DNA: TGTGCCTGGAGTGTACGGGTGGGGACCACTGAAGCTTTCTTT; CDR3 protein: CAWSVRVGTTEAFF
V gene: TRBV11-2; D gene: NA; CDR3 length: 14; clone size: few; J gene: TRBJ2-7; CDR3 DNA: TGTGCCAGCAGCTTTCGGGGGGCCCCATACGAGCAGTACTTC; CDR3 protein: CASSFRGAPYEQYF
V gene: TRBV11-2; D gene: NA; CDR3 length: 14; clone size: once; J gene: TRBJ1-6; CDR3 DNA: TGTGCCAGCAGCTTAGACATTTCTCGTTCACCCCTCCACTTT; CDR3 protein: CASSLDISRSPLHF
V gene: TRBV25-1; D gene: TRBD1; CDR3 length: 15; clone size: many; J gene: TRBJ2-1; CDR3 DNA: TGTGCCAGCAGTGGTCAGACAGGGATCTACAATGAGCAGTTCTTC; CDR3 protein: CASSGQTGIYNEQFF
V gene: TRBV20-1; D gene: NA; CDR3 length: 15; clone size: NA; J gene: TRBJ1-5; CDR3 DNA: TGCAGTGCTAGAAAAGCAGGGTGGGGAAATCAGCCCCAGCATTTT; CDR3 protein: CSARKAGWGNQPQHF
V gene: TRBV2; D gene: NA; CDR3 length: 14; clone size: NA; J gene: TRBJ1-2; CDR3 DNA: TGTGCCAGCAGTGAAGCAATAAGGGTCGGTGGCTACACCTTC; CDR3 protein: CASSEAIRVGGYTF
V gene: TRBV12-3/TRBV12-4; D gene: NA; CDR3 length: 16; clone size: NA; J gene: TRBJ1-6; CDR3 DNA: TGTGCCAGCAGTGGGATTAAGACAGGCCTCGTCCCACCCCTCCACTTT; CDR3 protein: CASSGIKTGLVPPLHF
V gene: TRBV27; D gene: TRBD2; CDR3 length: 14; clone size: NA; J gene: TRBJ2-4; CDR3 DNA: TGTGCCAGCAGCCCGGGACTAGCGACGTACATTCAGTACTTC; CDR3 protein: CASSPGLATYIQYF
V gene: TRBV20-1; D gene: NA; CDR3 length: 12; clone size: many; J gene: TRBJ2-5; CDR3 DNA: TGCAGTGCTAGGACAGACCAAGAGACCCAGTACTTC; CDR3 protein: CSARTDQETQYF
V gene: TRBV29-1; D gene: TRBD1; CDR3 length: 14; clone size: NA; J gene: TRBJ2-1; CDR3 DNA: TGCAGCGTGGCGACAGGGGGCTTTTGGTATGAGCAGTTCTTC; CDR3 protein: CSVATGGFWYEQFF
V gene: TRBV2; D gene: NA; CDR3 length: 12; clone size: once; J gene: TRBJ1-1; CDR3 DNA: TGTGCCACAGTGACCAGCCAGACTGAAGCTTTCTTT; CDR3 protein: CATVTSQTEAFF
V gene: TRBV6-6; D gene: TRBD2; CDR3 length: 15; clone size: NA; J gene: TRBJ2-1; CDR3 DNA: TGTGCCAGCAGCCCCTACCGGGGGGGCGGGATTGAGCAGTTCTTC; CDR3 protein: CASSPYRGGGIEQFF
V gene: TRBV20-1; D gene: NA; CDR3 length: 12; clone size: NA; J gene: TRBJ1-1; CDR3 DNA: TGCAGTGCTCCCCGGGGGTCAGCTGAAGCTTTCTTT; CDR3 protein: CSAPRGSAEAFF
V gene: TRBV6-5; D gene: NA; CDR3 length: 12; clone size: few; J gene: TRBJ1-2; CDR3 DNA: TGTGCCAGCACAACACTGACAGGAGGCTACACCTTC; CDR3 protein: CASTTLTGGYTF
V gene: TRBV18; D gene: TRBD1; CDR3 length: 15; clone size: NA; J gene: TRBJ2-7; CDR3 DNA: TGTGCCAGCTCACCACCGAGGGGACAGGTCTACGAGCAGTACTTC; CDR3 protein: CASSPPRGQVYEQYF
V gene: TRBV5-8; D gene: TRBD1; CDR3 length: 16; clone size: NA; J gene: TRBJ1-1; CDR3 DNA: TGTGCCAGCAGCTTTTGGCAGGGGGCATATCACACTGAAGCTTTCTTT; CDR3 protein: CASSFWQGAYHTEAFF
V gene: TRBV6-5; D gene: TRBD2; CDR3 length: 15; clone size: NA; J gene: TRBJ2-7; CDR3 DNA: TGTGCCAGCAGTTACAGGGAGGGTACCACCTACGAGCAGTACTTC; CDR3 protein: CASSYREGTTYEQYF
V gene: TRBV28; D gene: NA; CDR3 length: 15; clone size: NA; J gene: TRBJ1-1; CDR3 DNA: TGTGCCAGCAGTCCCGGCTCTGACAGGAACACTGAAGCTTTCTTT; CDR3 protein: CASSPGSDRNTEAFF
V gene: TRBV29-1; D gene: TRBD2; CDR3 length: 14; clone size: NA; J gene: TRBJ2-3; CDR3 DNA: TGCAGCACACGGACTAGCGGGTGGGCGGATACGCAGTATTTT; CDR3 protein: CSTRTSGWADTQYF
V gene: TRBV5-1; D gene: NA; CDR3 length: 17; clone size: NA; J gene: TRBJ1-5; CDR3 DNA: TGCGCCAGCAGCTCCAATGAGAGACAGCATTGGAATCAGCCCCAGCATTTT; CDR3 protein: CASSSNERQHWNQPQHF
V gene: TRBV6-6; D gene: NA; CDR3 length: 16; clone size: NA; J gene: TRBJ2-1; CDR3 DNA: TGTGCCAGCACGAAGGGGGCTAGCGGCTCCTACAATGAGCAGTTCTTC; CDR3 protein: CASTKGASGSYNEQFF
V gene: TRBV27; D gene: NA; CDR3 length: 14; clone size: NA; J gene: TRBJ1-6; CDR3 DNA: TGTGCCAGCAGTACGTTCTCCTATAATTCACCCCTCCACTTT; CDR3 protein: CASSTFSYNSPLHF
V gene: TRBV3-2; D gene: NA; CDR3 length: 10; clone size: NA; J gene: TRBJ2-7; CDR3 DNA: TGTGCCAGTACTAGCTACGAGCAGTACTTC; CDR3 protein: CASTSYEQYF
V gene: TRBV2; D gene: TRBD2; CDR3 length: 17; clone size: few; J gene: TRBJ2-3; CDR3 DNA: TGTGCCAGCAGAACCCTAGCGGGGGACCTTGGAGCAGATACGCAGTATTTT; CDR3 protein: CASRTLAGDLGADTQYF
V gene: TRBV10-2; D gene: NA; CDR3 length: 15; clone size: NA; J gene: TRBJ1-5; CDR3 DNA: TGCGCCAGCAGCTTGCATATAGGTCCGGATCAGCCCCAGCATTTT; CDR3 protein: CASSLHIGPDQPQHF
V gene: TRBV7-2; D gene: NA; CDR3 length: 13; clone size: NA; J gene: TRBJ2-5; CDR3 DNA: TGTGCCAGCAGCTCAATCGGGGGGCAGGAGCAGTACTTC; CDR3 protein: CASSSIGGQEQYF
V gene: TRBV7-9; D gene: TRBD2; CDR3 length: 16; clone size: NA; J gene: TRBJ2-1; CDR3 DNA: TGTGCCAGCAGCTTAGTTCTGGGGGGGGGCTACAATGAGCAGTTCTTC; CDR3 protein: CASSLVLGGGYNEQFF